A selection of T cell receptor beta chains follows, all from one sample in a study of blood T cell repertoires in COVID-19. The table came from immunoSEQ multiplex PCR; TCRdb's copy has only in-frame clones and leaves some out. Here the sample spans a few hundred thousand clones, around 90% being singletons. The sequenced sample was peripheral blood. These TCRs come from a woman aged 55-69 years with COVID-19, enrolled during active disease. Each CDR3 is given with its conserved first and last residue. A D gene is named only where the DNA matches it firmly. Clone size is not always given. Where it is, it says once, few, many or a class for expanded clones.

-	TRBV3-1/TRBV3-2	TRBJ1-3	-	TGTGCCAGCAGCCTAGACAGGATTGGAAACACCATATATTTT	CASSLDRIGNTIYF
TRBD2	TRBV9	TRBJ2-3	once	TGTGCCAGCAGCCTAAAGGGGCGGGGGGCACCCGATACGCAGTATTTT	CASSLKGRGAPDTQYF
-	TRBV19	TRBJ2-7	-	TGTGCCAGCAGTTCAGGGGATCTGGGGTTCTACTTC	CASSSGDLGFYF
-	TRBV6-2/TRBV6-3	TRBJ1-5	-	TGTGCCAGCAGTTACTGGGGCAACAGCAATCAGCCCCAGCATTTT	CASSYWGNSNQPQHF
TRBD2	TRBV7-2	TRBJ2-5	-	TGTGCCAGCAGCGCGGGAGCCTTTGGGGAGACCCAGTACTTC	CASSAGAFGETQYF
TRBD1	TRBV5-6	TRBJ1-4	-	TGTGCCAGCAGCTTGGTGGGACAGGCAGCAACTAATGAAAAACTGTTTTTT	CASSLVGQAATNEKLFF
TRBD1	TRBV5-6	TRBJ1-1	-	TGTGCCAGCACACCGACAGGGGAAGGGTGGACTGAAGCTTTCTTT	CASTPTGEGWTEAFF
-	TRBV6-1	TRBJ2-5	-	TGTGCCAGCAGTGAAGCGGGGCTAGCGAAAGAGACCCAGTACTTC	CASSEAGLAKETQYF
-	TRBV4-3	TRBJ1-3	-	TGCGCCAGCAGCCAAGATGTAACAAACCCTGGAAACACCATATATTTT	CASSQDVTNPGNTIYF
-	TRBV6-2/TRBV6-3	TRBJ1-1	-	TGTGCCAGCAGCGTATCCACTGAAGCTTTCTTT	CASSVSTEAFF
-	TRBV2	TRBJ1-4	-	TGTGCCAGCAGGCCCAACAGGGCGACTAATGAAAAACTGTTTTTT	CASRPNRATNEKLFF
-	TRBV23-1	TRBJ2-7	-	TGCGCCAGCAGTCAACTTGACGGAGCCAGCTACGAGCAGTACTTC	CASSQLDGASYEQYF
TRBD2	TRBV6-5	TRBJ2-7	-	TGTGCCAGCGGAGCGGGGCCATACGAGCAGTACTTC	CASGAGPYEQYF
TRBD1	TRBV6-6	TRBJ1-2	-	TGTGCCAGCAGTTACTCGAGGGGGCGGACCTATGGCTACACCTTC	CASSYSRGRTYGYTF
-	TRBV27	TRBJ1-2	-	TGTGCCAGCAGTCGGTTGGTCCAGGGGTATGGCTACACCTTC	CASSRLVQGYGYTF
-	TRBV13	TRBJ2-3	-	TGTGCCAGCAGCGCTCGGGATCGTGGCACAGATACGCAGTATTTT	CASSARDRGTDTQYF
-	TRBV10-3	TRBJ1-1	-	TGTGCCATCGGGCAGGGGTGGGACACTGAAGCTTTCTTT	CAIGQGWDTEAFF
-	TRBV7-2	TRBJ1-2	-	TGTGCCAGCAGCTTTGCGGTTTTAGACTATGGCTACACCTTC	CASSFAVLDYGYTF
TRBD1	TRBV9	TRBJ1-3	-	TGTGCCAGCAGCGTAGGGGACAGCCGATCCTCTGGAAACACCATATATTTT	CASSVGDSRSSGNTIYF
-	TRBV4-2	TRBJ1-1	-	TGTGCCAGCAGCCCTAACCCAGGACTTCCGAACACTGAAGCTTTCTTT	CASSPNPGLPNTEAFF
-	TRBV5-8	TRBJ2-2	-	TGTGCCAGCAGCTTGCTGTTGACAGCCTACACCGGGGAGCTGTTTTTT	CASSLLLTAYTGELFF
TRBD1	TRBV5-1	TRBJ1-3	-	TGCGCCAGCAGCCCAGCGGGACAGGCCGGGGACACCATATATTTT	CASSPAGQAGDTIYF
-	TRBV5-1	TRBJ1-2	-	TGCGCCAGCAGCAATCCCTCCGACAGAGGCTATGGCTACACCTTC	CASSNPSDRGYGYTF
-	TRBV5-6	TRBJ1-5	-	TGTGCCAGCAGCCCGGGTCCGGAAGGCAATCAGCCCCAGCATTTT	CASSPGPEGNQPQHF
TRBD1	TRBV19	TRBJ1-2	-	TGTGCCAGTAGTTCCCGAAGGACAGGGGATAACTATGGCTACACCTTC	CASSSRRTGDNYGYTF
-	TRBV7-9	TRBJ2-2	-	TGTGCCAGCAGCTTTTCGCAGGGTATCGGGACCGGGGAGCTGTTTTTT	CASSFSQGIGTGELFF
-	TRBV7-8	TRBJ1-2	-	TGTGCCAGCAGCTTAATCCCCACTGCTTATGGCTACACCTTC	CASSLIPTAYGYTF
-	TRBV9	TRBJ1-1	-	TGTGCCAGCAGCGTAGCGGGGGTGGGGACTGAAGCTTTCTTT	CASSVAGVGTEAFF
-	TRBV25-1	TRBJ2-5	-	TGTGCCAGCAGTGCTCTTAGGTTAAGGGGCGGCCAAGAGACCCAGTACTTC	CASSALRLRGGQETQYF
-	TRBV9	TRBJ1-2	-	TGTGCCAGCAGCGTAGCGACGGGAGCTAACTATGGCTACACCTTC	CASSVATGANYGYTF
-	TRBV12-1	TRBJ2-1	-	TGTGCCAGCGTAGGGACAGGGCGGGGTACCAGGTACAATGAGCAGTTCTTC	CASVGTGRGTRYNEQFF
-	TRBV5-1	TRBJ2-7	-	TGCGCCAGCAGCTTGGGACAGGCTCTCAACGAGCAGTACTTC	CASSLGQALNEQYF
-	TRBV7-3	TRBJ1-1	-	TGTGCCAGCAGCCAAGCGTCGGGTACGAACACTGAAGCTTTCTTT	CASSQASGTNTEAFF
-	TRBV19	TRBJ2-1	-	TGTGCCAGTAGTACCAACAATAATGAGCAGTTCTTC	CASSTNNNEQFF
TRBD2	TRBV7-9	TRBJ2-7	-	TGTGCCAGCAGCTTCGCGGGGGGGGGAGTCCCCTACGAGCAGTACTTC	CASSFAGGGVPYEQYF
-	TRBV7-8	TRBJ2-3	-	TGTGCCAGCAGCCATAGACAGTACACAGATACGCAGTATTTT	CASSHRQYTDTQYF
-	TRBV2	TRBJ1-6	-	TGTGCCAGCTTTAGCGGGCTAAGTTCACCCCTCCACTTT	CASFSGLSSPLHF
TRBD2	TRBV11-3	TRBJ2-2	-	TGTGCCAGCAGCTTAGGCCCCGGGACTAGCGGGGGGGACCCCGGGGAGCTGTTTTTT	CASSLGPGTSGGDPGELFF
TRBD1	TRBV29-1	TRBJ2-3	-	TGCAGCGTAGGACAGGGGCACACAGATACGCAGTATTTT	CSVGQGHTDTQYF
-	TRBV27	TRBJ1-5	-	TGTGCCAGCAGTCTACAGGGCTCCAATCAGCCCCAGCATTTT	CASSLQGSNQPQHF
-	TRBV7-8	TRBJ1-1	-	TGTGCCAGCAGCCCCCAGGTATCCACTGAAGCTTTCTTT	CASSPQVSTEAFF
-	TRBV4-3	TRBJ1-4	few	TGCGCCAGCAGCCAGTCCAGAGGGGGTGGATTTGATGAAAAACTGTTTTTT	CASSQSRGGGFDEKLFF
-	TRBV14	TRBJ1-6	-	TGTGCCAGCAGCCAAGAGCTTAGTCATTCACCCCTCCACTTT	CASSQELSHSPLHF
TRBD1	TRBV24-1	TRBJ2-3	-	TGTGCCACCAGTGATTCCGGACAGGGCCGCACAGATACGCAGTATTTT	CATSDSGQGRTDTQYF
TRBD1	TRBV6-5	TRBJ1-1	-	TGTGCCAGCAGTTCTACGACAGGGGGAATGAACACTGAAGCTTTCTTT	CASSSTTGGMNTEAFF
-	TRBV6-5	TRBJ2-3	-	TGTGCCAGCAGGATAGCAGATACGCAGTATTTT	CASRIADTQYF
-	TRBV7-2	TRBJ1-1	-	TGTGCCAGCAGCGCCTACACAGGGCAGGAGACTGAAGCTTTCTTT	CASSAYTGQETEAFF
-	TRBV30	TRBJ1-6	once	TGTGCCTGGAGTACGGGGGATAGCTCCTATAATTCACCCCTCCACTTT	CAWSTGDSSYNSPLHF
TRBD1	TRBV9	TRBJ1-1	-	TGTGCCAGCAGCGTAGGACAGGGGACTGAAGCTTTCTTT	CASSVGQGTEAFF
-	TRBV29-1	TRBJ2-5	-	TGCAGCGAGAGCAGCGGGTACCAAGAGACCCAGTACTTC	CSESSGYQETQYF
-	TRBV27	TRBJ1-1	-	TGTGCCAGCAGTTTATATGACAGCCGGAACACTGAAGCTTTCTTT	CASSLYDSRNTEAFF
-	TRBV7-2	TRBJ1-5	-	TGTGCCAGCAGCCCGGCCCGGACGGTGGGGATAGGGGGCAATCAGCCCCAGCATTTT	CASSPARTVGIGGNQPQHF
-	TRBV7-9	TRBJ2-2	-	TGTGCCACCACCCGGGGTACCCAACTTGCGAACACCGGGGAGCTGTTTTTT	CATTRGTQLANTGELFF
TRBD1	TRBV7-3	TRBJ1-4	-	TGTGCCAGCAGCCCAGGACAGGGTCGAGATGAAAAACTGTTTTTT	CASSPGQGRDEKLFF